This T cell receptor (beta chain) was sequenced in a study of control samples from healthy donors and cancer patients. The CDR3 totals 14 residues. V was pared by 6 bases and J by 6 bases, with 17 bases between. The germline V gene encodes CDR1 SGHAT and CDR2 FQNNGV. Sequencing was performed with immunoSEQ multiplex PCR; in TCRdb, only in-frame clones are kept and a portion is missing. The sample records about 110,000 clones, around 89% being singletons. This clonotype originated in a woman aged 45-60 years in good health. J is TRBJ2-5 and V is TRBV11-2, with D maybe TRBD1 (7 bases). The sample was blood. The CDR3 DNA sequence: TGTGCCAGCAGGATCAGGGGGGTTGGAAAGACCCAGTACTTC. Protein: CASRIRGVGKTQYF.